The T cell receptor (beta chain) described here comes from a study of beta chain features in type 1 diabetes. Sequenced material consisted of expressed TCRB transcripts (all of the isolated RNA was reverse transcribed). Naive, central memory and regulatory T cell samples averaged around 3.5 million immunoSEQ reads each. Sequenced by immunoSEQ multiplex PCR; TCRdb stores in-frame clones only, minus some. The profile shows around 180,000 clones, 10% to 15% of them singletons. The CDR3 is 14 residues long. Trimming at V came to 2 bases and at J to 8 bases, leaving 3 bases not matched to a gene. CDR1 is LNHNV, CDR2 YYDKDF, per germline (reference sequence). Findings and caveats of the study: An over-representation of cells with high TCR expression could result from cDNA sequencing. Among all four CD4+ subsets, Type 1 diabetes patients had TCRB CDR3s that were moderately but significantly shorter. A closer apparent resemblance between naive, central memory and Treg TCRB repertoires was seen in patients than in healthy donors.

This clone was found a few times. Its target is not known. The J gene is TRBJ2-2, the V gene TRBV15; 9 positions match TRBD1. Sequenced: central memory CD4+ T cells from blood. This clonotype was sampled from a woman younger than 30 in good health. CDR3 sequence reads: CATSRNRGRGELFF. The CDR3 DNA follows: TGTGCCACCAGCAGAAACAGGGGGCGGGGGGAGCTGTTTTTT. Together with reference TRBV15 and TRBJ2-2, the CDR3 gives the full variable domain: DAMVIQNPRYQVTQFGKPVTLSCSQTLNHNVMYWYQQKSSQAPKLLFHYYDKDFNNEADTPDNFQSRRPNTSFCFLDIRSPGLGDTAMYLCATSRNRGRGELFFGEGSRLTVL.